Included here is one T cell receptor beta chain sequence, with context. This entry is derived from a study of blood T cell repertoires in COVID-19. Only in-frame clones appear in the TCRdb table, and some are missing; sequencing was by immunoSEQ multiplex PCR. The sample shows 200,000 to 250,000 clones, approximately 83% of them seen only once. With 2 bases removed from V and 4 bases from J, the gap between germline ends came to 20 bases. The CDR3 contains 17 residues. Germline loops: CDR1 SGHDN, CDR2 FVKESK. The rearrangement links TRBV14 to TRBJ1-2, with D uncertain. The sequence came from a woman aged 25 to 39 who had recovered from COVID-19. Sequencing was carried out using peripheral blood. The CDR3 region has the DNA TGTGCCAGCAGCCAATTTGCATCCCCCTTTAGCGTCTATGGCTACACCTTC. Translated: CASSQFASPFSVYGYTF.